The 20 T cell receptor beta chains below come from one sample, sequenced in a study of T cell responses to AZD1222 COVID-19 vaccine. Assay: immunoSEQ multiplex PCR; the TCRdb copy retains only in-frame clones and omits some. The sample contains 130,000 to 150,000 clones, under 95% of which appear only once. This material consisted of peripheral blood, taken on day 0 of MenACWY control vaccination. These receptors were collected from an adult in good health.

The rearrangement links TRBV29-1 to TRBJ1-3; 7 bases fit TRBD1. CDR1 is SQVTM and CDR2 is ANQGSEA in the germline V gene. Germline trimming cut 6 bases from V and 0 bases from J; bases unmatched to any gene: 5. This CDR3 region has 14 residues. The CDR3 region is CSVVKGASGNTIYF. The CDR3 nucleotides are TGCAGCGTAGTTAAGGGGGCCTCTGGAAACACCATATATTTT.

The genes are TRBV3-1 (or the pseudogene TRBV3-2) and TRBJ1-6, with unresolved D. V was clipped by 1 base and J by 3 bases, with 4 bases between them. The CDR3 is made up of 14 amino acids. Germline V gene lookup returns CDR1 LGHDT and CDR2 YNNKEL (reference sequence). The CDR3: CASSQGIYNSPLHF. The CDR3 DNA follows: TGTGCCAGCAGCCAAGGAATCTATAATTCACCCCTCCACTTT.

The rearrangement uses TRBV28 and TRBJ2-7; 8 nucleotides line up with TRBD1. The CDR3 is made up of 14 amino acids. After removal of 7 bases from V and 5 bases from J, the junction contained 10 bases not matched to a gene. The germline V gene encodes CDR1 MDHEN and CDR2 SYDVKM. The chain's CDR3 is CASNSGDRRNEQYF. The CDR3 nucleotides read TGTGCCAGCAATTCCGGGGACAGGCGGAACGAGCAGTACTTC.

The CDR3 sequence: CASSPDGGVNSPLHF. CDR3 DNA sequence: TGTGCCAGCAGCCCCGATGGGGGAGTCAACTCACCCCTCCACTTT. V gene TRBV5-5 combines with J gene TRBJ1-6, with a tentative D call TRBD1 (5 bases). V lost 4 bases and J lost 10, with 18 bases in between. The CDR3 spans 15 residues. Germline V lookup: CDR1 SGHKS, CDR2 YYEKEE (reference sequence). Variable domain in full (rest from reference TRBV5-5 and TRBJ1-6): DAGVTQSPTHLIKTRGQQVTLRCSPISGHKSVSWYQQVLGQGPQFIFQYYEKEERGRGNFPDRFSARQFPNYSSELNVNALLLGDSALYLCASSPDGGVNSPLHFGNGTRLTVT.

The CDR3 coding sequence is TGTGCCAGCAGGACCCGGGAGGCCTCTGAAGCTTTCTTT. It specifies CASRTREASEAFF. This chain joins TRBV2 and TRBJ1-1; D is undetermined. Germline CDR1 is SNHLY and CDR2 is FYNNEI. CDR3 length: 13 amino acids. Trimming stripped 6 bases from V and 6 bases from J, with 14 bases between.

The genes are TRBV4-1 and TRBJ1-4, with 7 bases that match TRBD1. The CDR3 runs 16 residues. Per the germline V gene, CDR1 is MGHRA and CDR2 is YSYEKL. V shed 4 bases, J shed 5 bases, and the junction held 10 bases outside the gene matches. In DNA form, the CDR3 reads TGCGCCAGCAGCCCCAATCCGGGACAGTCAAATGAAAAACTGTTTTTT. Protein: CASSPNPGQSNEKLFF.

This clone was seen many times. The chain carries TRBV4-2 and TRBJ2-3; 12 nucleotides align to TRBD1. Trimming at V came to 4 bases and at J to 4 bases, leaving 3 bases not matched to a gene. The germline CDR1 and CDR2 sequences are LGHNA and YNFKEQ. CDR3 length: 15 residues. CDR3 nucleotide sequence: TGTGCCAGCAGCCCCGGGACAGGGGGCGCAGATACGCAGTATTTT. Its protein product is CASSPGTGGADTQYF.

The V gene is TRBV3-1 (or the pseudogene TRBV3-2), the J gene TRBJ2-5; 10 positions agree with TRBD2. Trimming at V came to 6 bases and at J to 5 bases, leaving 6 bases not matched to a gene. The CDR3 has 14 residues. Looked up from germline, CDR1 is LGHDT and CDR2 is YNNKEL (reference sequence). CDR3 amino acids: CASRRAGGEETQYF. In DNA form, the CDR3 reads TGTGCCAGCAGGCGAGCGGGGGGGGAGGAGACCCAGTACTTC.

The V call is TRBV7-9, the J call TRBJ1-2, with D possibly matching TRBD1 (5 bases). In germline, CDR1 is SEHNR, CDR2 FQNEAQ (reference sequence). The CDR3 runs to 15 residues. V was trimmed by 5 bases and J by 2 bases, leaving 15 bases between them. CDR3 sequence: CASSPAGRRNYGYTF. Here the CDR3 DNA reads TGTGCCAGCAGCCCAGCGGGACGGCGAAACTATGGCTACACCTTC.

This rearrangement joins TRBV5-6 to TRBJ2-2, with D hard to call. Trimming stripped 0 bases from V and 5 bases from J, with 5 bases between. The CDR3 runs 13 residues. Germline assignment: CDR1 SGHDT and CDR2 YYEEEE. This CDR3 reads CASSLAQTGELFF. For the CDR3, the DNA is TGTGCCAGCAGCTTGGCCCAAACCGGGGAGCTGTTTTTT.

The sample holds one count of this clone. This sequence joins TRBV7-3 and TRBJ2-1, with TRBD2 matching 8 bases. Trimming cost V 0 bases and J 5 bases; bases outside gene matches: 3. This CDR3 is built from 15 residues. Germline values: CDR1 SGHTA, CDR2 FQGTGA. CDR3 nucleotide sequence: TGTGCCAGCAGCTTAACCGGGGGGGCCCACAATGAGCAGTTCTTC. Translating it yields CASSLTGGAHNEQFF.

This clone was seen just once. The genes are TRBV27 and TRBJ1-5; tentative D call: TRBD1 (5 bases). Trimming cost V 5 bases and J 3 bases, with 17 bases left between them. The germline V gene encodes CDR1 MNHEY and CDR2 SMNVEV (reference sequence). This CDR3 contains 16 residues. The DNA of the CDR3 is TGTGCCAGCAGTCCCCTTTTGCAGGGCCCCAATCAGCCCCAGCATTTT. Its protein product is CASSPLLQGPNQPQHF.

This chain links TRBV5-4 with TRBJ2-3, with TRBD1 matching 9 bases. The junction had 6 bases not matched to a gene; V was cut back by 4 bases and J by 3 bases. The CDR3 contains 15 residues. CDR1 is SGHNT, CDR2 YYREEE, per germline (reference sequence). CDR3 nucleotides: TGTGCCAGCAGCGCAGACAGGGGGGTTACAGATACGCAGTATTTT. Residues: CASSADRGVTDTQYF.

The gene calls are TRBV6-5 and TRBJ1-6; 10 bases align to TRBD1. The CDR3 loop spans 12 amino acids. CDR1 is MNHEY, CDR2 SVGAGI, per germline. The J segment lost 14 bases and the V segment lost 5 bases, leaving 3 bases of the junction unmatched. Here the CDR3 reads CASSKDRGSLHF. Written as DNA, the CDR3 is TGTGCCAGCAGTAAGGACAGGGGGTCCCTCCACTTT.

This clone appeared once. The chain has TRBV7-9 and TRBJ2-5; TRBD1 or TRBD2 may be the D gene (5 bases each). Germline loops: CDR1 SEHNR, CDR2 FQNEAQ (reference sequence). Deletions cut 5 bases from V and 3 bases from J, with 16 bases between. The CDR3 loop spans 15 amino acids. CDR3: CASSPHRDGEETQYF. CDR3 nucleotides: TGTGCCAGCAGCCCCCACCGGGACGGAGAAGAGACCCAGTACTTC.

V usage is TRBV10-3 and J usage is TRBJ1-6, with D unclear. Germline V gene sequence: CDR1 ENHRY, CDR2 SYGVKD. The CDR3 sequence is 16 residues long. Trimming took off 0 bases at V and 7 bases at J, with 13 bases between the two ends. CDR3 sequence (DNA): TGTGCCATCAGTGAGTCCGGACCGCAGCAAAATTCACCCCTCCACTTT. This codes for CAISESGPQQNSPLHF.

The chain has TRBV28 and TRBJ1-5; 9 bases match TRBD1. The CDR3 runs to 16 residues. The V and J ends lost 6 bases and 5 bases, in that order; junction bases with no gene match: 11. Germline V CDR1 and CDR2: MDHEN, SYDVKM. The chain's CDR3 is CASRPPGGTGYQPQHF. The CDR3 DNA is TGTGCCAGCAGGCCTCCGGGGGGGACAGGGTATCAGCCCCAGCATTTT.

The CDR3 bases are TGTGCCAGCAGCGAGGGACTTTCTAGCACAGATACGCAGTATTTT. Its protein product is CASSEGLSSTDTQYF. The rearrangement joins TRBV9 to TRBJ2-3; D perhaps matches TRBD2 (6 bases). Trimming took 3 bases from V and 0 from J, leaving 11 bases between them. Germline V lookup: CDR1 SGDLS, CDR2 YYNGEE. The CDR3 is 15 amino acids.

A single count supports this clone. The CDR3 sequence: CSVGQDNYGYTF. In nucleotides, the CDR3 is TGCAGCGTTGGACAGGATAACTATGGCTACACCTTC. The chain has TRBV29-1 and TRBJ1-2; weak D call: TRBD1 (6 bases). Trimming left V 4 bases short and J 1 base short, with 7 bases between. The CDR3 is made up of 12 amino acids. Germline V CDR1 and CDR2: SQVTM, ANQGSEA.

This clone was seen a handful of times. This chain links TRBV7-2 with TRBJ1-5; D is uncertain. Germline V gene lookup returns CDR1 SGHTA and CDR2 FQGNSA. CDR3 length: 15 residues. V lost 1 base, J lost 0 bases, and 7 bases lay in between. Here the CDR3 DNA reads TGTGCCAGCAGCTTAGATGGCCTTAGCAATCAGCCCCAGCATTTT. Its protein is CASSLDGLSNQPQHF.